One sample yielded the 20 T cell receptor beta chains listed below, sequenced in a study of OX40 agonist ivuxolimab in advanced cancers. Sequencing was performed with immunoSEQ multiplex PCR; in TCRdb, only in-frame clones are kept and a portion is missing. The sample records 20,000 to 25,000 clones, 70% to 90% being singletons. Here the sequenced sample was CD4+ or CD8+ T cells sorted from blood, taken in a trial of the OX40 agonist ivuxolimab. The source is an adult with an advanced solid tumor such as melanoma, head and neck, liver or kidney cancer.

The J gene is TRBJ2-7, the V gene TRBV11-2; 10 positions agree with TRBD1. The germline V gene has CDR1 SGHAT and CDR2 FQNNGV. V trimming: 5 bases; J trimming: 6 bases; junction bases outside the gene matches: 4. The CDR3 totals 13 residues. CDR3 sequence: CASSPGTGVEQYF. The CDR3, as DNA: TGTGCCAGCAGCCCCGGGACAGGGGTCGAGCAGTACTTC.

The chain employs TRBV29-1 and TRBJ2-1; the match to TRBD2 covers 7 bases. CDR3 length: 13 residues. Losses at the gene ends were 5 bases for V and 2 bases for J; bases not matched to a gene: 3. Germline CDR1 reads SQVTM; CDR2 reads ANQGSEA. The CDR3 loop reads CSVLGGTYNEQFF. The CDR3 DNA reads TGCAGCGTTCTGGGGGGGACCTACAATGAGCAGTTCTTC.

The chain combines TRBV30 with TRBJ1-2, with no clear D. The CDR3 covers 12 residues. Germline assignment: CDR1 GTSNPN and CDR2 SVGIG (reference sequence). The ends were cut back, 0 bases at V and 8 bases at J, with 10 bases in the middle. In nucleotides, the CDR3 is TGTGCCTGGAGTGTACGCGGCCTGGGCTACACCTTC. Translated, it gives CAWSVRGLGYTF.

V and J are TRBV13 and TRBJ2-1, with TRBD1 identical over 9 bases. The length of the CDR3 is 15 residues. Germline trimming cut 8 bases from V and 4 bases from J; bases unmatched to any gene: 9. Germline lookup yields CDR1 PRHDT and CDR2 FYEKMQ (reference sequence). The CDR3 DNA follows: TGTGCCAGCCAGTCCTGGGACAGGGAGTACAATGAGCAGTTCTTC. Its protein is CASQSWDREYNEQFF.

The chain carries TRBV27 and TRBJ1-1; unclear D gene. CDR3 length: 13 residues. Germline CDR1 is MNHEY and CDR2 is SMNVEV (reference sequence). Trimming took off 6 bases at V and 3 bases at J, with 11 bases between the two ends. DNA of the CDR3: TGTGCCAGCAGCGTAGGCAAGGACACTGAAGCTTTCTTT. Translating it yields CASSVGKDTEAFF.

The rearrangement uses TRBV4-1 and TRBJ2-7; perhaps TRBD1 as D (6 bases). Germline V lookup: CDR1 MGHRA, CDR2 YSYEKL. V was pared by 1 base and J by 2 bases, with 9 bases between. This CDR3 has 14 residues. Written as DNA, the CDR3 is TGCGCCAGCAGCCAAGCTACAGGGCCCTACGAGCAGTACTTC. It yields the protein CASSQATGPYEQYF.

The V and J genes are TRBV19 and TRBJ1-5; D unresolved. Germline loops: CDR1 LNHDA, CDR2 SQIVND (reference sequence). CDR3 length equals 15 residues. Trimming left V 7 bases short and J 0 bases short, with 13 bases between. CDR3 DNA sequence: TGTGCCAGTACCCCGGACGGCTATAGCAATCAGCCCCAGCATTTT. Protein sequence: CASTPDGYSNQPQHF.

J is TRBJ1-1 and V is TRBV7-8, with a weak D call TRBD1 (5 bases). Trimming pared 1 base from V and 4 bases from J, leaving 10 bases between. The CDR3 length is 14 residues. Germline V gene sequence: CDR1 SGHVS, CDR2 FQNEAQ. The CDR3 sequence is CASSLGRVVTEAFF. CDR3 nucleotides: TGTGCCAGCAGCTTAGGCAGGGTGGTCACTGAAGCTTTCTTT. The entire variable domain, with the rest obtained from reference TRBV7-8 and TRBJ1-1, is as follows: GAGVSQSPRYKVAKRGQDVALRCDPISGHVSLFWYQQALGQGPEFLTYFQNEAQLDKSGLPSDRFFAERPEGSVSTLKIQRTQQEDSAVYLCASSLGRVVTEAFFGQGTRLTVV.

V is TRBV7-2 and J is TRBJ2-7; D tentatively reads TRBD1 or TRBD2 (5 bases each). The CDR3 spans 15 residues. Germline loops: CDR1 SGHTA, CDR2 FQGNSA. V was shortened by 1 base and J by 3 bases, with 13 bases between the two germline ends. The CDR3 sequence: CASSLDGAPLYEQYF. CDR3 DNA: TGTGCCAGCAGCTTAGACGGGGCACCTCTCTACGAGCAGTACTTC.

Only a few counts were recorded for this clone. The chain links TRBV9 to TRBJ2-3, with D maybe TRBD2 (6 bases). V was pared by 2 bases and J by 5 bases, with 18 bases between. Per the germline V gene, CDR1 is SGDLS and CDR2 is YYNGEE. This CDR3 spans 16 amino acids. The CDR3 nucleotides read TGTGCCAGCAGCGTCTCGGGGCGGGGATTGGGAGATACGCAGTATTTT. This encodes CASSVSGRGLGDTQYF.

This clone was recorded once. The rearrangement joins TRBV11-3 to TRBJ2-3; 7 bases are shared with TRBD1. J lost 4 bases, V lost 4 bases, and 5 bases had no gene match. This CDR3 spans 14 amino acids. From germline, CDR1 is SGHNT and CDR2 YENEEA. CDR3 DNA: TGTGCCAGCAGCTCGGACAGGTTCGCAGATACGCAGTATTTT. Its translation: CASSSDRFADTQYF.

V is TRBV27 and J is TRBJ1-2; 11 nucleotides agree with TRBD1. Per the germline V gene, CDR1 is MNHEY and CDR2 is SMNVEV (reference sequence). The CDR3 spans 16 residues. The V gene end was trimmed by 6 bases and the J gene end by 6 bases; junction bases not matched to a gene: 12. Here the CDR3 reads CASSFFPGQGVHGYTF. The DNA of the CDR3 is TGTGCCAGCAGCTTCTTCCCGGGACAGGGGGTCCATGGCTACACCTTC.

The J gene is TRBJ2-1, the V gene TRBV9; 9 bases map to TRBD2. The CDR3 totals 15 residues. Trimming cost V 3 bases and J 5 bases; bases outside gene matches: 6. Looked up from germline, CDR1 is SGDLS and CDR2 is YYNGEE. The CDR3 protein is CASSAAGTSNNEQFF. CDR3 nucleotide sequence: TGTGCCAGCAGCGCAGCCGGGACTAGCAACAATGAGCAGTTCTTC. Looking up the rest from reference TRBV9 and TRBJ2-1 gives the full variable domain: DSGVTQTPKHLITATGQRVTLRCSPRSGDLSVYWYQQSLDQGLQFLIQYYNGEERAKGNILERFSAQQFPDLHSELNLSSLELGDSALYFCASSAAGTSNNEQFFGPGTRLTVL.

By share, this clone ranks as medium-sized. This chain connects TRBV13 to TRBJ2-5; 7 positions match TRBD1. The germline gives CDR1 PRHDT, CDR2 FYEKMQ (reference sequence). The CDR3 sequence is 13 residues long. The junction had 3 bases not matched to a gene; V was cut back by 5 bases and J by 3 bases. CDR3 DNA sequence: TGTGCCAGCAGCCAGGGACAGAAAGAGACCCAGTACTTC. Encoded protein: CASSQGQKETQYF.

V is TRBV6-5 and J is TRBJ2-7; D is uncertain. Deletions cut 2 bases from V and 4 bases from J, with 6 bases between. This CDR3 is 12 amino acids long. Per germline, CDR1 MNHEY and CDR2 SVGAGI. The chain's CDR3 is CASSYTGYEQYF. The DNA of the CDR3 is TGTGCCAGCAGTTACACGGGTTACGAGCAGTACTTC.

This clone has more than one count but fewer than ten. The chain joins TRBV4-1 to TRBJ2-3; D may match TRBD1 or TRBD2 (6 bases each). V was clipped by 0 bases and J by 4 bases, with 11 bases between them. The CDR3 contains 15 residues. Per the germline V gene, CDR1 is MGHRA and CDR2 is YSYEKL. CDR3 protein: CASSQDRGEADTQYF. In DNA form, the CDR3 reads TGCGCCAGCAGCCAAGATAGGGGGGAAGCAGATACGCAGTATTTT.

The rearrangement joins TRBV2 to TRBJ2-7; D gene ambiguous. The CDR3 length is 11 residues. Germline lookup yields CDR1 SNHLY and CDR2 FYNNEI. Trimming removed 6 bases from V and 0 bases from J, with 3 bases in between. The CDR3 sequence: CASSDSYEQYF. CDR3 DNA sequence: TGTGCCAGCAGCGACTCCTACGAGCAGTACTTC.

The CDR3 region has the DNA TGTGCCAGCAGTCCGGGACAGGGACCCTACGAGCAGTACTTC. Its translation: CASSPGQGPYEQYF. J is TRBJ2-7 and V is TRBV5-4; the match to TRBD1 covers 9 bases. Germline V gene data show CDR1 as SGHNT and CDR2 as YYREEE (reference sequence). CDR3 length equals 14 residues. V shed 5 bases, J shed 2 bases, and the junction held 5 bases outside the gene matches.

This sequence joins TRBV5-5 and TRBJ2-2, with D unresolved. The CDR3 has 13 residues. Trimming took off 0 bases at V and 4 bases at J, with 4 bases between the two ends. Germline CDR1 reads SGHKS; CDR2 reads YYEKEE (reference sequence). In nucleotides, the CDR3 is TGTGCCAGCAGCTTGGACTTCACCGGGGAGCTGTTTTTT. This sequence encodes CASSLDFTGELFF.

This clone occurred a few times. The chain carries TRBV2 and TRBJ2-7; 9 bases fit TRBD1. Germline values: CDR1 SNHLY, CDR2 FYNNEI. J was trimmed by 5 bases and V by 5 bases; bases with no gene match: 4. The CDR3 extends over 13 amino acids. CDR3 loop: CASSWTGADEQYF. The DNA for the CDR3 is TGTGCCAGCAGTTGGACAGGGGCTGACGAGCAGTACTTC.